This T cell receptor (beta chain) was captured by sequencing in a study of post-analysis software for immune sequencing data. General study results and limits: Samples sharing a preparation batch grouped tightly together when assessed by F measure. Controls significantly exceeded multiple sclerosis patients in normalized Chao1 diversity. In patients, about 5 TRBV segments were more frequent than in controls, with TRBV5-6, TRBV5-1 and TRBV20-1 among them.

Tagging with unique molecular identifiers was a feature of the TCR beta cDNA libraries. With about 0.9 to 11 million T cells as the source, roughly 500,000 cDNA molecules resulted. TCRdb reanalysed the PCR reads using MiXCR and keeps one entry per CDR3 protein. The repertoire consists of hundreds of thousands of distinct CDR3 sequences, with around 27% occurring once and the leading ten covering approximately 0.6%. In its sample, this clonotype was seen many times. The antigen is not known. Germline V gives CDR1 SEHNR, CDR2 FQNEAQ (reference sequence). The CDR3 extends over 15 amino acids. V was cut by 1 base and J by 0 bases, with 10 bases left in between.

This receptor was identified in a girl aged 10-17 years with multiple sclerosis. What was sequenced was blood. The rearrangement links TRBV7-9 to TRBJ2-7, with D perhaps TRBD1 (6 bases). CDR3 protein: CASSLDAGVSYEQYF. Written as DNA, the CDR3 is TGTGCCAGCAGCTTAGACGCAGGGGTCTCCTACGAGCAGTACTTC.